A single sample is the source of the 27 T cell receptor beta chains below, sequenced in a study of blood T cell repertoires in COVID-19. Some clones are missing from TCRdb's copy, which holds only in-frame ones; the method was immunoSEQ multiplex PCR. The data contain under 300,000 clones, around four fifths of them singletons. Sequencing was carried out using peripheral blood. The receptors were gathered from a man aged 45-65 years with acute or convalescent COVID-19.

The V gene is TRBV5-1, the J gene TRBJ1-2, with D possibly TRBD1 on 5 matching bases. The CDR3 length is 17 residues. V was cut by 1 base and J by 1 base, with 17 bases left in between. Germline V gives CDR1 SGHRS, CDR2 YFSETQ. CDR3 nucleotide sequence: TGCGCCAGCAGCTTGTTGCCCCTAGGGCAGGGTAACTATGGCTACACCTTC. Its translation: CASSLLPLGQGNYGYTF. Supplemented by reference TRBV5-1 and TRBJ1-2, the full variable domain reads KAGVTQTPRYLIKTRGQQVTLSCSPISGHRSVSWYQQTPGQGLQFLFEYFSETQRNKGNFPGRFSGRQFSNSRSEMNVSTLELGDSALYLCASSLLPLGQGNYGYTFGSGTRLTVV.

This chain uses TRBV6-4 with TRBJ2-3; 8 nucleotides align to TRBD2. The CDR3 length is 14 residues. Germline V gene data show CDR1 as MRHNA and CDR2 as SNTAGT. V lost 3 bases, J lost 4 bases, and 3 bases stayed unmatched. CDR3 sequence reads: CASSEAGVADTQYF. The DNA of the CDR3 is TGTGCCAGCAGTGAAGCGGGAGTAGCAGATACGCAGTATTTT.

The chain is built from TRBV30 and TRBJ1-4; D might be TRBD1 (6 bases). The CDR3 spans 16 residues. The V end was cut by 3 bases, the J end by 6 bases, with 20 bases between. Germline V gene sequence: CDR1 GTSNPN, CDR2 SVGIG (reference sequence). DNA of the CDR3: TGTGCCTGGAGACCCCCGGGAGGGGGGGTTTATGAAAAACTGTTTTTT. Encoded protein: CAWRPPGGGVYEKLFF.

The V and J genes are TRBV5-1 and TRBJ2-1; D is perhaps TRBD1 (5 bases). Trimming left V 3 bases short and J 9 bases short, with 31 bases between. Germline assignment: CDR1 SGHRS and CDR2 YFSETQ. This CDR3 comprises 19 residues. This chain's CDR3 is CASSSSRLSRGTVGFEQFF. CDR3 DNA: TGCGCCAGCAGCTCAAGCCGGTTGAGTAGGGGAACCGTGGGTTTTGAGCAGTTCTTC.

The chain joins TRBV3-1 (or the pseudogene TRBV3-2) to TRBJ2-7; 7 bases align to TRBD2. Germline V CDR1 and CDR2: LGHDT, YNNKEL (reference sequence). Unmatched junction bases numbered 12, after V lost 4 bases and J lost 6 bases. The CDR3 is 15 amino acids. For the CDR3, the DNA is TGTGCCAGCAGCCCCTGGGGGGGTGAAAATAGCGAGCAGTACTTC. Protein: CASSPWGGENSEQYF.

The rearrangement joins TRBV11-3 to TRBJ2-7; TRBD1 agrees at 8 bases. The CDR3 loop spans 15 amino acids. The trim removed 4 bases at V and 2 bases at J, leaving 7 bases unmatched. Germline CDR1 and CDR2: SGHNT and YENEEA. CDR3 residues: CASSSYGTGPYEQYF. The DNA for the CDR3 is TGTGCCAGCAGCTCCTACGGGACAGGCCCCTACGAGCAGTACTTC.

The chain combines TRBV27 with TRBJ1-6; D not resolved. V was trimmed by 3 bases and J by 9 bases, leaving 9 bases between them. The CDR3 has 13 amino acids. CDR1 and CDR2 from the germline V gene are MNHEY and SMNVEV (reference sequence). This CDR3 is CASSLESGSPLHF. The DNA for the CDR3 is TGTGCCAGCAGTTTGGAGTCGGGTTCACCCCTCCACTTT.

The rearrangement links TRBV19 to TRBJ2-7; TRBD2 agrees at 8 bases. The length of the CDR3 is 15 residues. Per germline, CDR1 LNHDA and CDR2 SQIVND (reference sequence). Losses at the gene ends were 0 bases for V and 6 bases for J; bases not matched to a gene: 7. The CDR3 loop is CASSIEVAGWGEQYF. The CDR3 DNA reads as TGTGCCAGTAGTATAGAGGTAGCGGGATGGGGCGAGCAGTACTTC.

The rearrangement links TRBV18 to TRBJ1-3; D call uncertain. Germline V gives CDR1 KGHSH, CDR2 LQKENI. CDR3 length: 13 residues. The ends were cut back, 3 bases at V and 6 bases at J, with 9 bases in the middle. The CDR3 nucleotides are TGTGCCAGCTCACCCCTCAGTCAAAACACCATATATTTT. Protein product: CASSPLSQNTIYF.

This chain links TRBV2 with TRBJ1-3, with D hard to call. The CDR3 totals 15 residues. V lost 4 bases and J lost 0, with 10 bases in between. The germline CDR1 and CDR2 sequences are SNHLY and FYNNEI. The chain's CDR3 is CASSVEGGSGNTIYF. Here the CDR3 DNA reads TGTGCCAGCAGTGTCGAGGGTGGCTCTGGAAACACCATATATTTT. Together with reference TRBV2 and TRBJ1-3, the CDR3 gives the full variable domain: EPEVTQTPSHQVTQMGQEVILRCVPISNHLYFYWYRQILGQKVEFLVSFYNNEISEKSEIFDDQFSVERPDGSNFTLKIRSTKLEDSAMYFCASSVEGGSGNTIYFGEGSWLTVV.

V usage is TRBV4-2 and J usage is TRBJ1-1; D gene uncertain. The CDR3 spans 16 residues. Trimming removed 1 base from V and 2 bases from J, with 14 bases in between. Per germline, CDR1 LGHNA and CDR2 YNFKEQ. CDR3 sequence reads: CASSQVGGYGNTEAFF. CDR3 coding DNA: TGTGCCAGCAGCCAAGTAGGCGGTTACGGTAACACTGAAGCTTTCTTT.

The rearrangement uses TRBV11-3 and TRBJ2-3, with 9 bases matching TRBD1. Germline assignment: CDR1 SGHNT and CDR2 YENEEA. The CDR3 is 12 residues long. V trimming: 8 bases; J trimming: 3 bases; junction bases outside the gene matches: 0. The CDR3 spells CASGQGTDTQYF. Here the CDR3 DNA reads TGTGCCAGCGGACAGGGGACAGATACGCAGTATTTT.

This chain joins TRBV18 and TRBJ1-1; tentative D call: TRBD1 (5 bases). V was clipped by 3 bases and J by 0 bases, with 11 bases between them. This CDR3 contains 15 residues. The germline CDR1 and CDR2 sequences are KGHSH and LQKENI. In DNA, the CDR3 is TGTGCCAGCTCACCTACTGGAGGGGTGAACACTGAAGCTTTCTTT. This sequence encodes CASSPTGGVNTEAFF.

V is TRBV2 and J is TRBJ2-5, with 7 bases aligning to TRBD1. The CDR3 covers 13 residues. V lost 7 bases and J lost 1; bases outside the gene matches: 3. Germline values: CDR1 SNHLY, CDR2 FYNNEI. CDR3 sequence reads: CASNRDSQETQYF. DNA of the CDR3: TGTGCCAGCAACCGGGACAGCCAAGAGACCCAGTACTTC.

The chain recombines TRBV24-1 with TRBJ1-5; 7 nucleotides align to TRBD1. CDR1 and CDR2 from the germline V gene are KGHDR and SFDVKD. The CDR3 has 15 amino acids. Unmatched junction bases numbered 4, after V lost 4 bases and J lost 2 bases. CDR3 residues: CATSETGVGNQPQHF. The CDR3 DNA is TGTGCCACCAGTGAAACAGGGGTGGGCAATCAGCCCCAGCATTTT.

CDR3 sequence (DNA): TGTGCCAGTTCCGGCCCAGCGGGAGCGCTCGGGGAGCTGTTTTTT. Translation gives CASSGPAGALGELFF. V gene TRBV6-5 combines with J gene TRBJ2-2; 8 nucleotides agree with TRBD2. Germline-derived CDR1 and CDR2 are MNHEY and SVGAGI. V was clipped by 9 bases and J by 7 bases; unmatched bases: 13. The length of the CDR3 is 15 residues.

The CDR3 bases are TGTGCCAGCAGCGCCGGGACTAGCATTTACGAGCAGTACTTC. Translating it yields CASSAGTSIYEQYF. The V call is TRBV9, the J call TRBJ2-7, with 9 bases fitting TRBD2. The germline gives CDR1 SGDLS, CDR2 YYNGEE. CDR3 length: 14 amino acids. J was trimmed by 4 bases and V by 3 bases; bases with no gene match: 5.

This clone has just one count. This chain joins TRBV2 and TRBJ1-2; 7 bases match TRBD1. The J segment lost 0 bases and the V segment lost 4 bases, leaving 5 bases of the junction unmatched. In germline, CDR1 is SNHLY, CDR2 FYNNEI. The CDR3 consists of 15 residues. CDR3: CASSVGQGANYGYTF. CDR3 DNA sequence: TGTGCCAGCAGTGTAGGGCAGGGGGCTAACTATGGCTACACCTTC.

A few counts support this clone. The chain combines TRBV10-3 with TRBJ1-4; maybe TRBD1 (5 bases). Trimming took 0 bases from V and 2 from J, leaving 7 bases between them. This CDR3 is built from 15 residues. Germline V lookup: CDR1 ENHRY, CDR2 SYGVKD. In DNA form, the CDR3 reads TGTGCCATCAGTGAGTCCAGGGTCACTAATGAAAAACTGTTTTTT. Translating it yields CAISESRVTNEKLFF.

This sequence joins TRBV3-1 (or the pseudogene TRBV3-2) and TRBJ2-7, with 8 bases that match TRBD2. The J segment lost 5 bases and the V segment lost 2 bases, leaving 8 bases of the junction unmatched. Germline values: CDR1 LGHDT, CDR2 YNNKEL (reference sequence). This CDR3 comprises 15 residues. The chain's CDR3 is CASSQPELADNEQYF. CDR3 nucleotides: TGTGCCAGCAGCCAACCCGAACTAGCGGATAACGAGCAGTACTTC.

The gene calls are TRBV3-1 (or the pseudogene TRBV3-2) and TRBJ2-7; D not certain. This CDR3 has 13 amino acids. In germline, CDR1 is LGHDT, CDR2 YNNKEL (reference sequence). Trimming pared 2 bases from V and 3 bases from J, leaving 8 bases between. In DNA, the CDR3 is TGTGCCAGCAGCCAAAGAAGCTTCTACGAGCAGTACTTC. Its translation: CASSQRSFYEQYF.

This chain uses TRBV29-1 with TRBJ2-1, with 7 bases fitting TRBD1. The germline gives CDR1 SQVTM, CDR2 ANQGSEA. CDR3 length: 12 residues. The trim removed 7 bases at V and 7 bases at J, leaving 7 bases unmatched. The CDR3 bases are TGCAGCGGGCGGACAGGCGGGAATGAGCAGTTCTTC. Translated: CSGRTGGNEQFF.

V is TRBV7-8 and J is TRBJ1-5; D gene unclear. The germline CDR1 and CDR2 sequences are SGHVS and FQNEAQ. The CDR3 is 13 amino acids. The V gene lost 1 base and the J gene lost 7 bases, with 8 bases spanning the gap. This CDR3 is CASSLDTTQPQHF. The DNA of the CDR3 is TGTGCCAGCAGCTTAGATACAACCCAGCCCCAGCATTTT.

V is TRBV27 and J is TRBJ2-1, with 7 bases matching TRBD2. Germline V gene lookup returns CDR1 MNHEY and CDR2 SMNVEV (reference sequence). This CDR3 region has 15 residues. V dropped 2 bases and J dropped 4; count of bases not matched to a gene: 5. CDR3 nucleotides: TGTGCCAGCAGTTTAACTAGCGAAGGGTACAATGAGCAGTTCTTC. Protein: CASSLTSEGYNEQFF.

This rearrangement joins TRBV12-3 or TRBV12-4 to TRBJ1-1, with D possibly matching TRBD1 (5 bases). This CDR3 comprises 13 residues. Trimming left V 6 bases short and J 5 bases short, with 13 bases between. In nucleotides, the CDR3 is TGTGCCAGCAGCTGGGGGGGATTAACTGAAGCTTTCTTT. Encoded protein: CASSWGGLTEAFF.

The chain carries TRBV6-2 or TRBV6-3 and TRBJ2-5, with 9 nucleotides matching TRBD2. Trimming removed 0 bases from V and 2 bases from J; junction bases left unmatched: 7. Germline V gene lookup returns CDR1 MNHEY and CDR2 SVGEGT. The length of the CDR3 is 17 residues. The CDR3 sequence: CASSYSTERGDQETQYF. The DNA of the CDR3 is TGTGCCAGCAGTTACTCGACTGAGCGGGGGGATCAAGAGACCCAGTACTTC.

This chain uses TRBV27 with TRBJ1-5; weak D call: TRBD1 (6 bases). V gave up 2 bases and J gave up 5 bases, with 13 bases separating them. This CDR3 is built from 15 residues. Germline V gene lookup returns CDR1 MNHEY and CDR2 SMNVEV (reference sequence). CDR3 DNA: TGTGCCAGCAGTTTAAGGCGGGGGGCCGATCAGCCCCAGCATTTT. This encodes CASSLRRGADQPQHF.